The 29 T cell receptor beta chains given below trace back to one sample, sequenced in a study of blood T cell repertoires in COVID-19. TCRdb keeps only in-frame clones here, not all; method: immunoSEQ multiplex PCR. Among over 150,000 clones, 79% were seen once, and the ten largest hold over 15%. The sequencing input was PBMCs or T cells enriched from blood (not recorded which). These receptors were taken from a woman in her seventies in a cohort exposed to, infected with or recovered from COVID-19 (not recorded which).

The chain links TRBV5-1 to TRBJ2-4, with 7 bases that match TRBD1. V gave up 0 bases and J gave up 5 bases; unmatched junction bases: 5. CDR3 length: 15 residues. Germline loops: CDR1 SGHRS, CDR2 YFSETQ. CDR3 in amino acids: CASSLATGAENIQYF. The CDR3 DNA reads TGCGCCAGCAGCTTGGCAACAGGGGCTGAAAACATTCAGTACTTC.

V and J are TRBV15 and TRBJ1-1, with 9 bases identical to TRBD1. Germline-derived CDR1 and CDR2 are LNHNV and YYDKDF (reference sequence). J was trimmed by 4 bases and V by 0 bases; bases with no gene match: 9. The CDR3 is 17 residues long. The CDR3 loop reads CATSRDSTGGVSTEAFF. DNA for the CDR3: TGTGCCACCAGCAGAGATTCCACAGGGGGCGTGAGCACTGAAGCTTTCTTT.

This chain uses TRBV5-4 with TRBJ2-4; D is possibly TRBD2 (7 bases). The germline CDR1 and CDR2 sequences are SGHNT and YYREEE (reference sequence). V lost 3 bases and J 0 bases, leaving 16 bases between the germline ends. This CDR3 has 17 amino acids. This CDR3 is CASSYRAGAQAKNIQYF. The CDR3 DNA sequence: TGTGCCAGCAGCTACCGCGCGGGGGCGCAAGCCAAAAACATTCAGTACTTC.

The gene calls are TRBV6-2 or TRBV6-3 and TRBJ2-3, with D perhaps matching TRBD2 (5 bases). The CDR3 covers 15 residues. Germline V lookup: CDR1 MNHEY, CDR2 SVGEGT. V gave up 4 bases and J gave up 5 bases, with 16 bases separating them. In nucleotides, the CDR3 is TGTGCCAGCAGTTCCTACCGAACTAGGAAAGATACGCAGTATTTT. This sequence encodes CASSSYRTRKDTQYF.

The chain has TRBV19 and TRBJ1-5; D is perhaps TRBD1 (6 bases). V lost 8 bases, J lost 3 bases, and 20 bases lay in between. CDR3 size: 16 residues. The germline CDR1 and CDR2 sequences are LNHDA and SQIVND (reference sequence). CDR3 protein: CASSRGGLLSNQPQHF. CDR3 sequence (DNA): TGTGCCAGTTCACGGGGGGGGCTACTCTCCAATCAGCCCCAGCATTTT.

This clone was detected only once. V gene TRBV19 combines with J gene TRBJ1-4; D may be TRBD1 (6 bases). Trimming shortened V by 4 bases and J by 4 bases, and 7 bases separated the two germline ends. The germline CDR1 and CDR2 sequences are LNHDA and SQIVND (reference sequence). The length of the CDR3 is 13 residues. The CDR3 loop reads CASSTQGNEKLFF. The CDR3 DNA reads as TGTGCCAGTAGTACACAGGGTAATGAAAAACTGTTTTTT. The whole variable domain, filled in from reference TRBV19 and TRBJ1-4, reads DGGITQSPKYLFRKEGQNVTLSCEQNLNHDAMYWYRQDPGQGLRLIYYSQIVNDFQKGDIAEGYSVSREKKESFPLTVTSAQKNPTAFYLCASSTQGNEKLFFGSGTQLSVL.

The chain uses TRBV28 and TRBJ1-5; D is undetermined. Germline-derived CDR1 and CDR2 are MDHEN and SYDVKM. Trimming pared 7 bases from V and 0 bases from J, leaving 10 bases between. The CDR3 totals 14 residues. The CDR3: CASMPGYSNQPQHF. The CDR3 DNA reads TGTGCCAGCATGCCGGGTTATAGCAATCAGCCCCAGCATTTT.

The J gene is TRBJ2-1, the V gene TRBV11-2, with 9 bases aligning to TRBD1. Germline CDR1 and CDR2: SGHAT and FQNNGV. With V trimmed by 4 bases and J by 5 bases, 3 bases remained unmatched. This CDR3 region has 14 residues. The CDR3 protein is CASSWTGAHNEQFF. The CDR3 region has the DNA TGTGCCAGCAGCTGGACAGGGGCCCACAATGAGCAGTTCTTC.

The chain links TRBV15 to TRBJ1-1; the D gene is possibly TRBD1 (5 bases). The CDR3 contains 14 residues. Per germline, CDR1 LNHNV and CDR2 YYDKDF (reference sequence). Deletions cut 1 base from V and 5 bases from J, with 11 bases between. The CDR3 coding sequence is TGTGCCACCAGCAGAGTAGGGGCGAGTACTGAAGCTTTCTTT. It encodes CATSRVGASTEAFF.

The rearrangement uses TRBV5-4 and TRBJ1-1; weak D call: TRBD1 (5 bases). The CDR3 loop spans 15 amino acids. Looked up from germline, CDR1 is SGHNT and CDR2 is YYREEE (reference sequence). Trimming pared 4 bases from V and 0 bases from J, leaving 13 bases between. For the CDR3, the DNA is TGTGCCAGCAGCCCTGGCGGGGGGTTGAACACTGAAGCTTTCTTT. Translation: CASSPGGGLNTEAFF. The full variable domain, rest sourced from reference TRBV5-4 and TRBJ1-1, is ETGVTQSPTHLIKTRGQQVTLRCSSQSGHNTVSWYQQALGQGPQFIFQYYREEENGRGNFPPRFSGLQFPNYSSELNVNALELDDSALYLCASSPGGGLNTEAFFGQGTRLTVV.

V gene TRBV4-3 combines with J gene TRBJ1-2, with D possibly TRBD1 on 6 matching bases. V was cut by 1 base and J by 0 bases, with 12 bases left in between. Germline assignment: CDR1 LGHNA and CDR2 YSLEER. The CDR3 runs to 16 residues. This CDR3 is CASSQAPGQANYGYTF. CDR3 DNA: TGCGCCAGCAGCCAAGCCCCGGGACAAGCTAACTATGGCTACACCTTC.

The J gene is TRBJ2-7, the V gene TRBV9; 10 bases agree with TRBD1. The V segment lost 4 bases and the J segment 1 base; nucleotides outside the gene matches: 5. The CDR3 loop spans 15 amino acids. Germline V gives CDR1 SGDLS, CDR2 YYNGEE. In DNA, the CDR3 is TGTGCCAGCAGCCTCGGACAGGGGGAGTCCTACGAGCAGTACTTC. It encodes CASSLGQGESYEQYF.

Only one count was recorded for this clone. This chain links TRBV2 with TRBJ2-1, with D possibly being TRBD1 (5 bases). There are 13 residues in the CDR3. The V gene's germline CDR1 is SNHLY and CDR2 FYNNEI. V was cut by 6 bases and J by 10 bases, with 16 bases left in between. This chain's CDR3 is CASRGYGASEQFF. The DNA for the CDR3 is TGTGCCAGCAGAGGATATGGGGCCAGCGAGCAGTTCTTC.

This clone has just a few counts. This chain uses TRBV18 with TRBJ1-2, with D tentatively TRBD1 (5 bases). From germline, CDR1 is KGHSH and CDR2 LQKENI. V lost 5 bases, J lost 3 bases, and 16 bases lay in between. CDR3 length equals 15 residues. The chain's CDR3 is CASSTLGQGDYGYTF. As DNA, the CDR3 is TGTGCCAGCTCAACCTTGGGCCAAGGGGACTATGGCTACACCTTC.

The chain recombines TRBV11-2 with TRBJ2-2; 8 positions agree with TRBD1. The length of the CDR3 is 17 residues. The junction had 9 bases not matched to a gene; V was cut back by 2 bases and J by 4 bases. Per germline, CDR1 SGHAT and CDR2 FQNNGV. The CDR3 DNA reads as TGTGCCAGCAGCTTATCCCTGGACAGGGTATTCACCGGGGAGCTGTTTTTT. Translation gives CASSLSLDRVFTGELFF.

In its sample, this clone was seen a few times. The chain links TRBV7-3 to TRBJ1-6, with a weak D call TRBD1 (6 bases). Trimming removed 5 bases from V and 8 bases from J, with 10 bases in between. This CDR3 contains 13 residues. CDR1 is SGHTA, CDR2 FQGTGA, per germline. The CDR3 reads CASSTAGDSPLHF. In nucleotides, the CDR3 is TGTGCCAGCAGCACAGCAGGGGATTCACCCCTCCACTTT.

The chain couples TRBV7-2 to TRBJ2-7; weak D call: TRBD2 (6 bases). Deletions cut 2 bases from V and 3 bases from J, with 17 bases between. Germline V CDR1 and CDR2: SGHTA, FQGNSA. The CDR3 sequence is 16 residues long. The CDR3 spells CASSLFFGGTRYEQYF. The CDR3 DNA follows: TGTGCCAGCAGCTTATTCTTTGGCGGGACTCGCTACGAGCAGTACTTC.

A single count supports this clone. The J gene is TRBJ2-7, the V gene TRBV24-1, with TRBD2 matching 13 bases. The trim removed 3 bases at V and 6 bases at J, leaving 4 bases unmatched. This CDR3 has 15 residues. Germline loops: CDR1 KGHDR, CDR2 SFDVKD. CDR3 region: CATSDPGLAGAEQYF. DNA of the CDR3: TGTGCCACCAGTGATCCAGGACTAGCGGGAGCCGAGCAGTACTTC.

The chain links TRBV4-1 to TRBJ1-3; D is unclear. Per the germline V gene, CDR1 is MGHRA and CDR2 is YSYEKL. Trimming took 0 bases from V and 2 from J, leaving 8 bases between them. This CDR3 spans 15 amino acids. DNA of the CDR3: TGCGCCAGCAGCCAAGATCGTCAGGCTGGAAACACCATATATTTT. It encodes CASSQDRQAGNTIYF.

The gene calls are TRBV15 and TRBJ1-2; D remains ambiguous. The V gene lost 1 base and the J gene lost 4 bases, with 7 bases spanning the gap. Per the germline V gene, CDR1 is LNHNV and CDR2 is YYDKDF (reference sequence). The CDR3 has 13 amino acids. The CDR3 DNA follows: TGTGCCACCAGCAGAGTTAACAGCTATGGCTACACCTTC. Encoded protein: CATSRVNSYGYTF.

The chain combines TRBV11-3 with TRBJ2-5; the match to TRBD2 covers 12 bases. The length of the CDR3 is 17 residues. The J segment lost 6 bases and the V segment lost 2 bases, leaving 10 bases of the junction unmatched. CDR1 and CDR2 from the germline V gene are SGHNT and YENEEA. The CDR3: CASSLPSTSGRTKTQYF. The DNA of the CDR3 is TGTGCCAGCAGCTTACCCTCGACTAGCGGGAGAACGAAGACCCAGTACTTC.

A note on this clone: The same CDR3 arises from other DNA sequences in this sample as well. The genes are TRBV7-3 and TRBJ2-2; TRBD1 might be the D (6 bases). Per the germline V gene, CDR1 is SGHTA and CDR2 is FQGTGA. The CDR3 loop spans 14 amino acids. V was cut by 6 bases and J by 3 bases, with 11 bases left in between. CDR3 amino acids: CASSQQGDTGELFF. CDR3 in DNA: TGTGCCAGCAGTCAACAGGGTGACACCGGGGAGCTGTTTTTT. Full variable domain (rest looked up from reference TRBV7-3 and TRBJ2-2): GAGVSQTPSNKVTEKGKYVELRCDPISGHTALYWYRQSLGQGPEFLIYFQGTGAADDSGLPNDRFFAVRPEGSVSTLKIQRTERGDSAVYLCASSQQGDTGELFFGEGSRLTVL.

V usage is TRBV6-5 and J usage is TRBJ2-7; D is unresolved. Germline V gene sequence: CDR1 MNHEY, CDR2 SVGAGI. V shed 5 bases and J shed 4 bases, with 15 bases lying between them. The CDR3 sequence is 14 residues long. DNA of the CDR3: TGTGCCAGCAGTACGACGATGGGCCTTTACGAGCAGTACTTC. Residues: CASSTTMGLYEQYF.

The CDR3 here is CASSLEISEYNEQFF. The CDR3 nucleotides are TGTGCCAGCAGCTTAGAGATTAGCGAATACAATGAGCAGTTCTTC. V usage is TRBV11-3 and J usage is TRBJ2-1; D is possibly TRBD2 (5 bases). Germline values: CDR1 SGHNT, CDR2 YENEEA. The V end was cut by 0 bases, the J end by 4 bases, with 10 bases between. The CDR3 spans 15 residues.

There are a few counts of this clone. V gene TRBV7-9 combines with J gene TRBJ2-5; 7 bases map to TRBD2. From germline, CDR1 is SEHNR and CDR2 FQNEAQ (reference sequence). This CDR3 has 14 amino acids. J lost 2 bases, V lost 4 bases, and 4 bases had no gene match. CDR3 loop: CASSSNGGQETQYF. In nucleotides, the CDR3 is TGTGCCAGCAGCTCGAACGGGGGGCAAGAGACCCAGTACTTC. The complete variable domain, with remaining parts taken from reference TRBV7-9 and TRBJ2-5, reads DTGVSQNPRHKITKRGQNVTFRCDPISEHNRLYWYRQTLGQGPEFLTYFQNEAQLEKSRLLSDRFSAERPKGSFSTLEIQRTEQGDSAMYLCASSSNGGQETQYFGPGTRLLVL.

The chain employs TRBV6-5 and TRBJ2-1; D possibly corresponds to TRBD1 (6 bases). The CDR3 is 14 residues long. Germline V gives CDR1 MNHEY, CDR2 SVGAGI. Trimming took off 4 bases at V and 5 bases at J, with 12 bases between the two ends. The DNA for the CDR3 is TGTGCCAGCAGTTCCGGGACAAATAACAATGAGCAGTTCTTC. It translates to CASSSGTNNNEQFF.

In DNA form, the CDR3 reads TGTGCCTGGAGCCCGACAGGGGGGTATGGCTACACCTTC. Residues: CAWSPTGGYGYTF. This chain connects TRBV30 to TRBJ1-2, with TRBD1 matching 9 bases. The CDR3 runs 13 residues. Germline CDR1 is GTSNPN and CDR2 is SVGIG (reference sequence). J gave up 5 bases and V 3 bases, and 4 bases lay outside the gene matches.

The chain combines TRBV27 with TRBJ2-1, with D possibly TRBD2 on 6 matching bases. V gave up 2 bases and J gave up 0 bases, with 11 bases separating them. The CDR3 is 16 amino acids. Germline CDR1 reads MNHEY; CDR2 reads SMNVEV (reference sequence). CDR3 nucleotide sequence: TGTGCCAGCAGTTTAGGGCCGACTAGCTCCTACAATGAGCAGTTCTTC. Its translation: CASSLGPTSSYNEQFF.

The chain links TRBV7-9 to TRBJ2-5; 10 positions match TRBD1. With V trimmed by 6 bases and J by 5 bases, 9 bases remained unmatched. The length of the CDR3 is 15 residues. The germline CDR1 and CDR2 sequences are SEHNR and FQNEAQ (reference sequence). The CDR3 DNA reads as TGTGCCAGCAGTTTCGGGACAGGGGTATCGGAGACCCAGTACTTC. This encodes CASSFGTGVSETQYF.